This T cell receptor beta chain is drawn from a study of OX40 agonist ivuxolimab in advanced cancers. General observations from the study: No antigen was identified for the clonally expanded peripheral T cells. CD4+ and CD8+ T cells in blood underwent clonal expansion by week 6 at 0.1 to 3.0 mg/kg.

V lost 4 bases and J lost 0, with 4 bases in between. The CDR3 has 12 amino acids. CDR1 and CDR2 (germline): MDHEN, SYDVKM. TCRdb's copy holds only in-frame clones and misses some; the assay was immunoSEQ multiplex PCR. This sample yields about 73,000 clones, of which 70% to 90% are seen a single time; approximately 9.9% belongs to the top ten. In the case of this clone: Antigen: not known.

Sequencing was performed on CD4+ or CD8+ T cells sorted from blood, taken in a trial of the OX40 agonist ivuxolimab. The rearrangement links TRBV28 to TRBJ2-7; D gene ambiguous. This receptor was identified in an adult with an advanced solid tumor such as melanoma, head and neck, liver or kidney cancer. This CDR3 is CASSWSSYEQYF. The CDR3 DNA sequence: TGTGCCAGCAGTTGGAGCTCCTACGAGCAGTACTTC.